This T cell receptor beta chain was identified during a study of Ad26.COV2.S vaccination and SARS-CoV-2 variants (dated by TCRdb to about 2021). Background on the whole study: TCRbeta repertoire sequencing was used to assess the specificity and breadth of SARS-CoV-2-reactive T cell receptors after Ad26.COV2.S vaccination. A total of some 30 samples were included in the TCR-sequenced set, comprising 19 Ad26.COV2.S vaccine recipients, 5 placebo recipients and 8 SARS-CoV-2 convalescent individuals. The research as a whole found: After vaccination, spike-specific CD8+ and CD4+ T cell responses were reported to show substantial breadth. Ad26.COV2.S recipients had higher spike-specific TCR breadth than placebo recipients (P = 0.0014). The authors noted that total T cell responses may have been underestimated by the TCR breadth and depth analyses. Vaccine and placebo recipients had comparable non-spike TCR breadth, which fits with the vaccine containing only spike.

The time point label here, explained by the study, means: individuals recovered from natural SARS-CoV-2 infection. The CDR1 and CDR2 encoded by the germline V gene are SGHAT and FQNNGV. The CDR3 covers 12 residues, taking in both the cysteine and the phenylalanine. Of the read, only the CDR3 DNA is kept; its 36 bases are in frame from base 1. The trim is 2 bases for V and 3 bases for J, with a gap of 5 bases between the germline ends. The immunoSEQ Assay was used to sequence TCRbeta CDR3 regions. After extraction, genomic DNA underwent amplification by bias-controlled multiplex PCR, followed by high-throughput sequencing. Processing in the source paper ran as follows. To quantify the absolute abundance of each unique TCRbeta CDR3 region, sequences were collapsed and filtered. T cell fraction was estimated by normalization of TCRbeta template counts to usable DNA, with usable DNA being measured through amplification of reference genes present in all nucleated cells. Repertoire TCRs were annotated as SARS-CoV-2-specific when V gene, CDR3 amino acid sequence and J gene were exactly matched to a known reactive TCR set. The reference SARS-CoV-2 TCR set was obtained from MIRA and was filtered for enrichment in COVID-19-positive ImmuneCODE repertoires, whereby public or cross-reactive TCRs were removed. Using the MIRA antigens, annotated TCRs were further analysed by specific ORF or by position within an ORF. Breadth was defined as the number of annotated unique rearrangements divided by the total number of unique productive rearrangements, and depth was defined as the summed frequency of the annotated unique rearrangements. Two-sided Wilcoxon rank-sum tests were applied when comparing TCR breadth between groups. This immuneACCESS table, as held by TCRdb, lists in-frame sequences with V and J called but not all clones. Of the missing ones, under half trace to an unresolved V gene in checked studies; the others have no known cause. That table gives V, J and clone size, and the DNA gave D and trimming. For this sample there are around 100,000 clones; approximately 86% appear just once. In total, the top ten clones hold roughly 15% of the sample.

On this clone: No antigen is known for it. Per-base quality was not reported, and no clone a single base away is much larger than it.

The sequence links TRBV11-2 to TRBJ2-7; 5 matching bases give a weak D call of TRBD1. This specimen consisted of peripheral blood, obtained after recovery from COVID-19. This receptor was taken from a human donor who had recovered from COVID-19. The CDR3 here reads CASSLRGYEQYF. Read as DNA, the sequence is TGTGCCAGCAGCTTAAGGGGCTACGAGCAGTACTTC.